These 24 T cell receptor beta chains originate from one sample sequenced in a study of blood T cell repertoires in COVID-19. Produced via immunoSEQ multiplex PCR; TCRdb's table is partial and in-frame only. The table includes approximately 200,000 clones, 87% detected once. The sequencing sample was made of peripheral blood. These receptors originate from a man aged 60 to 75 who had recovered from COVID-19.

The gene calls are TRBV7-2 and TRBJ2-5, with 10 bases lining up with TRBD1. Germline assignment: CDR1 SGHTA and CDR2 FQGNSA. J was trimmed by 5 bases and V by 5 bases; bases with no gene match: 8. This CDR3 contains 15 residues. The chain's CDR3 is CASSRDRGDGETQYF. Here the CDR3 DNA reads TGTGCCAGCAGCCGGGACAGGGGTGATGGGGAGACCCAGTACTTC.

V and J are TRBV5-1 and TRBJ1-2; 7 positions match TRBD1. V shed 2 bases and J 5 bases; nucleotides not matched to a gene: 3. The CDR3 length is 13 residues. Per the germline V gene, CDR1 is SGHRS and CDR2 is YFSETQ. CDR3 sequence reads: CASSLGTAYGYTF. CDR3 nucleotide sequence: TGCGCCAGCAGCTTAGGGACAGCTTATGGCTACACCTTC.

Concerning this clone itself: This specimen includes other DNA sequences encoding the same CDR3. The CDR3 loop is CASSFRGSTEAFF. The CDR3 nucleotides read TGTGCCAGCAGCTTCAGGGGAAGCACTGAAGCTTTCTTT. This chain uses TRBV7-2 with TRBJ1-1; tentative D call: TRBD1 (6 bases). Germline-derived CDR1 and CDR2 are SGHTA and FQGNSA. The CDR3 is 13 residues long. Trimming pared 3 bases from V and 4 bases from J, leaving 9 bases between.

CDR3 nucleotide sequence: TGTGCCAGCAGCGTAGTTGAGAATTCACCCCTCCACTTT. Translated, it gives CASSVVENSPLHF. J is TRBJ1-6 and V is TRBV9; no firm D call. The V gene's germline CDR1 is SGDLS and CDR2 YYNGEE. Trimming took off 0 bases at V and 7 bases at J, with 5 bases between the two ends. This CDR3 region has 13 residues. Looking up the rest from reference TRBV9 and TRBJ1-6 gives the full variable domain: DSGVTQTPKHLITATGQRVTLRCSPRSGDLSVYWYQQSLDQGLQFLIQYYNGEERAKGNILERFSAQQFPDLHSELNLSSLELGDSALYFCASSVVENSPLHFGNGTRLTVT.

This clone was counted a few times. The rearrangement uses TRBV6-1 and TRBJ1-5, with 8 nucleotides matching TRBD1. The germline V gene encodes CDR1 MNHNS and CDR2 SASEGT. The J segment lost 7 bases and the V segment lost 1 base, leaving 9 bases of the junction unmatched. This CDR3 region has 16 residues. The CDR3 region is CASSEGLPGQGQPQHF. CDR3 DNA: TGTGCCAGCAGTGAAGGCCTCCCCGGACAGGGACAGCCCCAGCATTTT.

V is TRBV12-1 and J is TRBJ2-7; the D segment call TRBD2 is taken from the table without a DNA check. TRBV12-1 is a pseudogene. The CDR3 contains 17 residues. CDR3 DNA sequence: TGTGCCAGCAGCTTCCTAGGGGTAGCGGTCTTAACCTACGAGCAGTACTTC. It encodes CASSFLGVAVLTYEQYF.

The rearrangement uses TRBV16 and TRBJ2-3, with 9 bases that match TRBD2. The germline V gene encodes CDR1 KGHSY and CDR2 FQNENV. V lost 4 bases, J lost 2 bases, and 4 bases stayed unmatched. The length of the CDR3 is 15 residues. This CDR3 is CASSRGLAPTDTQYF. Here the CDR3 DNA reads TGTGCCAGCAGCCGCGGACTAGCGCCCACAGATACGCAGTATTTT.

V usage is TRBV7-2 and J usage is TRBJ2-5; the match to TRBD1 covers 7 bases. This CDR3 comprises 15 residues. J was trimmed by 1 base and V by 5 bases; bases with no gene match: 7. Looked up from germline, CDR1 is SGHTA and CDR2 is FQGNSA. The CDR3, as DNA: TGTGCCAGCAGCCTGATGGGACAGACCCAAGAGACCCAGTACTTC. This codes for CASSLMGQTQETQYF.

In nucleotides, the CDR3 is TGTGCCAGCAGCTTGGACAGGGCGACTGAAGCTTTCTTT. This encodes CASSLDRATEAFF. This chain connects TRBV5-4 to TRBJ1-1, with a weak D call TRBD1 (6 bases). The CDR3 has 13 amino acids. The germline V gene has CDR1 SGHNT and CDR2 YYREEE (reference sequence). V lost 0 bases and J 5 bases, leaving 8 bases between the germline ends. Full variable domain (missing parts from reference TRBV5-4 and TRBJ1-1): ETGVTQSPTHLIKTRGQQVTLRCSSQSGHNTVSWYQQALGQGPQFIFQYYREEENGRGNFPPRFSGLQFPNYSSELNVNALELDDSALYLCASSLDRATEAFFGQGTRLTVV.

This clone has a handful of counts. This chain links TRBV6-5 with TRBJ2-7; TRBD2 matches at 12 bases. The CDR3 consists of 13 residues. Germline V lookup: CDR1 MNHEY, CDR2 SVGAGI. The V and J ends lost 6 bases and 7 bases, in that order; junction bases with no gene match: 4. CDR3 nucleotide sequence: TGTGCCAGCAGACTAGCGGGAGGTGGTGAGCAGTACTTC. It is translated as CASRLAGGGEQYF.

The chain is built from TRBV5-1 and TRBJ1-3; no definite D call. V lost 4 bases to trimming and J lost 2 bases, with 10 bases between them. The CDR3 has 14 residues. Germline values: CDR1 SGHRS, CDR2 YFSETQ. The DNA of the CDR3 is TGCGCCAGCAGCGTCTCCGGGGCTGGAAACACCATATATTTT. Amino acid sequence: CASSVSGAGNTIYF.

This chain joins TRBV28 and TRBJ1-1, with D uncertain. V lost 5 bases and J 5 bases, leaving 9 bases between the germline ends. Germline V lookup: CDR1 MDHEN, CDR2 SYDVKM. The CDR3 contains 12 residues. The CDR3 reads CASSLRETEAFF. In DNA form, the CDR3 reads TGTGCCAGCAGTCTTAGGGAGACTGAAGCTTTCTTT.

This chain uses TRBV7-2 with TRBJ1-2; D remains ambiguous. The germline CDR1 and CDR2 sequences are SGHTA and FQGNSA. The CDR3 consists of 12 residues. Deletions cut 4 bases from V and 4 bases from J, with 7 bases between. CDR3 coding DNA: TGTGCCAGCAGCTCCCCCTTCTATGGCTACACCTTC. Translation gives CASSSPFYGYTF. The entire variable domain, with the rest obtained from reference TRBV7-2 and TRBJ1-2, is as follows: GAGVSQSPSNKVTEKGKDVELRCDPISGHTALYWYRQSLGQGLEFLIYFQGNSAPDKSGLPSDRFSAERTGGSVSTLTIQRTQQEDSAVYLCASSSPFYGYTFGSGTRLTVV.

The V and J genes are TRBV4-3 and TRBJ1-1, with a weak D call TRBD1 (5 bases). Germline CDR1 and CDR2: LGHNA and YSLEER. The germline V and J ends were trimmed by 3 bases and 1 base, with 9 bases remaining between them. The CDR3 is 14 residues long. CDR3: CASSQTAQNTEAFF. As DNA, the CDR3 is TGCGCCAGCAGCCAGACAGCCCAGAACACTGAAGCTTTCTTT.

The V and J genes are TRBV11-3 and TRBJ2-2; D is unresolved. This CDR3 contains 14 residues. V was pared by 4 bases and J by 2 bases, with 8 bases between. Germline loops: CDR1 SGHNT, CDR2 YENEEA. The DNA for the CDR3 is TGTGCCAGCAGCTCGGGTTTCAACACCGGGGAGCTGTTTTTT. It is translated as CASSSGFNTGELFF.

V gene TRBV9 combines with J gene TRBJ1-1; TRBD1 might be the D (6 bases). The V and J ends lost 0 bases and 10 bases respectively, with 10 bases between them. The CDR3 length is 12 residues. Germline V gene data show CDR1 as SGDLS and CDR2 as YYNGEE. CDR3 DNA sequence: TGTGCCAGCAGCGTAGAAGTCAGGGGAGCTTTCTTT. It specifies CASSVEVRGAFF.

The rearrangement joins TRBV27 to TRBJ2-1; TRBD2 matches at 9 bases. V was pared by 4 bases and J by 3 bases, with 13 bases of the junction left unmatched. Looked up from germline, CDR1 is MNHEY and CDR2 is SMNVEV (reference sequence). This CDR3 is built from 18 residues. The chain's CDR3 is CASSSSGLARVFYNEQFF. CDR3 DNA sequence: TGTGCCAGCAGTTCCTCTGGACTAGCGAGAGTGTTCTACAATGAGCAGTTCTTC.

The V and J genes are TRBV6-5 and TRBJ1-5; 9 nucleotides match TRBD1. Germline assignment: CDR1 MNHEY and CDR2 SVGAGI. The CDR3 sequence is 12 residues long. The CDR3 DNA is TGTGCAGTGGGGACAGGGAATCAGCCCCAGCATTTT. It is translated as CAVGTGNQPQHF.

The CDR3 DNA sequence: TGTGCCAGCAGCTTAGGCAGGGGGCGGCTGGAAAACATTCAGTACTTC. This translates into CASSLGRGRLENIQYF. This chain joins TRBV7-9 and TRBJ2-4; 8 bases match TRBD1. This CDR3 comprises 16 residues. Trimming removed 1 base from V and 5 bases from J; junction bases left unmatched: 7. Germline V CDR1 and CDR2: SEHNR, FQNEAQ (reference sequence).

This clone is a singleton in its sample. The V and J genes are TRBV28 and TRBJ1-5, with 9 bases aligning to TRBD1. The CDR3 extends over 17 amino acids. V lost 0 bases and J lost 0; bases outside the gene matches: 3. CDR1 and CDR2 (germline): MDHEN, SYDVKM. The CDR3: CASSLWGGQGSNQPQHF. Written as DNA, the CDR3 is TGTGCCAGCAGTTTATGGGGGGGACAGGGTAGCAATCAGCCCCAGCATTTT.

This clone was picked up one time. This chain's CDR3 is CASSAQAEILTGELFF. The DNA for the CDR3 is TGCGCCAGCAGCGCCCAAGCGGAAATATTAACCGGGGAGCTGTTTTTT. The gene calls are TRBV5-1 and TRBJ2-2; weak D call: TRBD2 (5 bases). There are 16 residues in the CDR3. Trimming pared 4 bases from V and 5 bases from J, leaving 18 bases between. Germline V gene data show CDR1 as SGHRS and CDR2 as YFSETQ.

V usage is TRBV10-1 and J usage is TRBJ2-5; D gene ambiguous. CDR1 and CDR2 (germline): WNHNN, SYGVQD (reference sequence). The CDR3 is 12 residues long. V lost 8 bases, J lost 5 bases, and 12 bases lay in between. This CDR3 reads CASGPSTETQYF. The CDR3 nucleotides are TGCGCCAGCGGGCCCTCCACGGAGACCCAGTACTTC.

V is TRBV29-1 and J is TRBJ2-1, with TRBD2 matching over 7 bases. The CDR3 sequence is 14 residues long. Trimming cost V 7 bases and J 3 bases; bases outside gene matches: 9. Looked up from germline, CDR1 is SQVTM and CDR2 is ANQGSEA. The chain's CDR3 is CSAVRSGIYNEQFF. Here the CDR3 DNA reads TGCAGCGCCGTGCGGAGCGGGATCTACAATGAGCAGTTCTTC.

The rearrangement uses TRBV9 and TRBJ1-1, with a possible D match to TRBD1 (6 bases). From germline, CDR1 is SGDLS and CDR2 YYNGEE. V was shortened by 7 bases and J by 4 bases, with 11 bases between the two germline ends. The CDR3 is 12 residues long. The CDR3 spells CASSRGFTEAFF. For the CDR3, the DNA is TGTGCCAGCTCTAGGGGGTTCACTGAAGCTTTCTTT.